The present TCR beta chain was sequenced within a study of radiotherapy plus CTLA-4 blockade in lung cancer. Study findings and constraints: According to reports, early shifts in blood T cell clones, alongside interferon-beta, forecast response most accurately.

Sequencing used immunoSEQ multiplex PCR; TCRdb keeps in-frame clones, though not all of them. Of 40,000 to 60,000 clones listed, 82% were seen once; the top ten hold 3% to 4%. This clone was recorded only once. What it binds is not known. The CDR3 sequence is 15 residues long. From germline, CDR1 is SEHNR and CDR2 FQNEAQ (reference sequence). The V segment lost 5 bases and the J segment 9 bases; nucleotides outside the gene matches: 12. This chain uses TRBV7-9 with TRBJ2-7; TRBD2 matches at 11 bases. This clonotype was sampled from a human donor with non-small cell lung cancer who had stable disease on radiotherapy plus ipilimumab. The source was peripheral blood, collected from a patient treated with radiotherapy plus ipilimumab. The CDR3 DNA follows: TGTGCCAGCAGCATCGGGACTAGCGGCCCTCTTCGGCAGTACTTC. Translating gives CASSIGTSGPLRQYF.